The T cell receptor beta chain described here comes from a study of T cell repertoires in cytomegalovirus infection. Across the study: HLA-B-restricted CMV epitopes that are well studied, plus recently identified HLA-C-restricted ones, were used by the study. Findings of the study overall: Totalled public TCR beta family frequency picked out people who carried CMV plus the relevant HLA. Predominance within the ex vivo response was attributable to HLA-C-restricted CMV-specific TCR beta clonotypes.

In regard to this clonotype: Its antigen is undetermined.

V was cut by 4 bases and J by 0 bases, with 9 bases left in between. Per germline, CDR1 MNHEY and CDR2 SVGEGT. The CDR3 runs 14 residues. In TCRdb, the reads were re-called with MiXCR into one record per CDR3 protein. Found here are nearly 700,000 distinct CDR3 sequences, 33% of them singletons; the top ten hold 15% to 20%. V and J are TRBV6-2 or TRBV6-3 and TRBJ1-2; tentatively, D is TRBD1 (5 bases). The TCR comes from a human donor in good health (CMV status not recorded). Some clones in this sample may be carry-over from other donors' samples. The sequencing used cultured PBMCs, collected from culture after CMV antigen stimulation. The CDR3 DNA is TGTGCCAGCAGTTCCAGGGATGCTAACTATGGCTACACCTTC. Translated: CASSSRDANYGYTF.